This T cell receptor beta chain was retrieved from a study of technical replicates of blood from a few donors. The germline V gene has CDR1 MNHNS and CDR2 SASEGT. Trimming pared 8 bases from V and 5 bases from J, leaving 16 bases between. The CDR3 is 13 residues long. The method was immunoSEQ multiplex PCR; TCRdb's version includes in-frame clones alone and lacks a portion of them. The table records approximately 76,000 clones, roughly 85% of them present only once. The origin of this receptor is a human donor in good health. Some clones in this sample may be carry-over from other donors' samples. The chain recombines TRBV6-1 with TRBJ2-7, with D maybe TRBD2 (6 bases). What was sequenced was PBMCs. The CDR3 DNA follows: TGTGCCAGCGGACGGGACTCCTGGGACGAGCAGTACTTC. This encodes CASGRDSWDEQYF.